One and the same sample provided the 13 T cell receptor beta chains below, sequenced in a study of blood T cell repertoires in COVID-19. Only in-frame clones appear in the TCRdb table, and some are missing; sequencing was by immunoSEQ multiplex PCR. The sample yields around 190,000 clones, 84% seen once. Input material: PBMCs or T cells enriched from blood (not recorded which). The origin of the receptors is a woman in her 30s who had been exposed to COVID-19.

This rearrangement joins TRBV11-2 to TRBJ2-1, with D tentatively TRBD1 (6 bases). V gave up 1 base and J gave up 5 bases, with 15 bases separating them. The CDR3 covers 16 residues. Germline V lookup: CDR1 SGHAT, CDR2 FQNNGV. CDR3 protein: CASSLVGRGANNEQFF. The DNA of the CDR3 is TGTGCCAGCAGCTTAGTGGGCAGGGGAGCGAACAATGAGCAGTTCTTC.

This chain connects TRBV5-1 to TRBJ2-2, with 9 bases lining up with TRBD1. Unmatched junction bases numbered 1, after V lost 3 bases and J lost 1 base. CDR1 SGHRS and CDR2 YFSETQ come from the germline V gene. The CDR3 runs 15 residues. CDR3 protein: CASSWTGENTGELFF. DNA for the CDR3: TGCGCCAGCAGCTGGACAGGGGAGAACACCGGGGAGCTGTTTTTT.

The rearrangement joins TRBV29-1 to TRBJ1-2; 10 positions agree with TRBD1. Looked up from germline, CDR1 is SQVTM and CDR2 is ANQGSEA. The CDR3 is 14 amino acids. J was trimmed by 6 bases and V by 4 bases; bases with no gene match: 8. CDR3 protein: CSVALVDRGHGYTF. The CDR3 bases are TGCAGCGTTGCTTTGGTAGACAGGGGGCATGGCTACACCTTC. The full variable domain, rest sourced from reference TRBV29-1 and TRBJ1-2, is SAVISQKPSRDICQRGTSLTIQCQVDSQVTMMFWYRQQPGQSLTLIATANQGSEATYESGFVIDKFPISRPNLTFSTLTVSNMSPEDSSIYLCSVALVDRGHGYTFGSGTRLTVV.

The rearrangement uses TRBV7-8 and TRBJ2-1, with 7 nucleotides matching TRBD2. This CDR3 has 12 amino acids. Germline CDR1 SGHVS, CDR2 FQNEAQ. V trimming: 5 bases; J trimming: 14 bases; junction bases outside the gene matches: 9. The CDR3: CASSPPGGLEFF. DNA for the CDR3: TGTGCCAGCAGCCCCCCGGGAGGCTTGGAGTTCTTC.

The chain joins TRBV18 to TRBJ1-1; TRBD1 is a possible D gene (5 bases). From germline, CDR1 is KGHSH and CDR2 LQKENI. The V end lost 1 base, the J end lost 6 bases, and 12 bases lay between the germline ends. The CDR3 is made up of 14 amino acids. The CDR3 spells CASSPLTGGAEAFF. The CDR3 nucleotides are TGTGCCAGCTCACCACTTACCGGGGGAGCTGAAGCTTTCTTT.

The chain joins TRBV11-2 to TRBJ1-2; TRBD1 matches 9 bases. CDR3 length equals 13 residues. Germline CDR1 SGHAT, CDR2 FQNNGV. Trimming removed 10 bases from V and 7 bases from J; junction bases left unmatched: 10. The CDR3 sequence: CATGDREFSGYTF. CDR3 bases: TGTGCCACCGGGGACAGGGAATTCTCTGGCTACACCTTC.

The CDR3 DNA sequence: TGTGCCAGCAGCTTAGTACGGGACACTGAAGCTTTCTTT. Translation gives CASSLVRDTEAFF. This chain joins TRBV7-9 and TRBJ1-1; D is unresolved. The CDR3 sequence is 13 residues long. Germline V gene sequence: CDR1 SEHNR, CDR2 FQNEAQ (reference sequence). Trimming shortened V by 1 base and J by 3 bases, and 6 bases separated the two germline ends.

In DNA form, the CDR3 reads TGTGCCAGCAAGGTTTTTCAGGGGACGGCCTACGAGCAGTACTTC. This codes for CASKVFQGTAYEQYF. The V call is TRBV6-5, the J call TRBJ2-7; weak D call: TRBD1 (6 bases). Germline values: CDR1 MNHEY, CDR2 SVGAGI. V lost 7 bases and J 2 bases, leaving 18 bases between the germline ends. The CDR3 runs 15 residues.

The DNA of the CDR3 is TGTGCCAGCAGCCCCTACCTGGGGCCCTATGGCTACACCTTC. It yields the protein CASSPYLGPYGYTF. This chain uses TRBV7-2 with TRBJ1-2; perhaps TRBD1 as D (5 bases). Between the trimmed V and J ends, which lost 5 bases and 4 bases, there was a span of 14 bases. Looked up from germline, CDR1 is SGHTA and CDR2 is FQGNSA. This CDR3 has 14 residues.

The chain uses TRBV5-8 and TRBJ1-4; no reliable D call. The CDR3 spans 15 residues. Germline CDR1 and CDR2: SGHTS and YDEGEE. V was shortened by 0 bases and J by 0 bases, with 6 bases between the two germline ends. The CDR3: CASSLAPATNEKLFF. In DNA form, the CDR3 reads TGTGCCAGCAGCTTGGCCCCAGCAACTAATGAAAAACTGTTTTTT.

The CDR3 spells CASSQTVQGNEQFF. The CDR3 nucleotides are TGTGCCAGCAGCCAGACCGTACAGGGGAATGAGCAGTTCTTC. The J gene is TRBJ2-1, the V gene TRBV3-1 (or the pseudogene TRBV3-2); 7 positions agree with TRBD1. This CDR3 contains 14 residues. Germline CDR1 is LGHDT and CDR2 is YNNKEL (reference sequence). V was pared by 3 bases and J by 7 bases, with 6 bases of the junction left unmatched.

The CDR3 region is CASSIDREAFQFF. The CDR3, as DNA: TGTGCCAGTAGTATAGATCGGGAGGCTTTCCAGTTCTTC. This sequence joins TRBV19 and TRBJ2-1, with 7 bases fitting TRBD2. The CDR3 runs to 13 residues. The V segment lost 0 bases and the J segment 13 bases; nucleotides outside the gene matches: 6. Germline CDR1 is LNHDA and CDR2 is SQIVND (reference sequence). Using reference TRBV19 and TRBJ2-1 for the parts outside the CDR3, the full variable domain is DGGITQSPKYLFRKEGQNVTLSCEQNLNHDAMYWYRQDPGQGLRLIYYSQIVNDFQKGDIAEGYSVSREKKESFPLTVTSAQKNPTAFYLCASSIDREAFQFFGPGTRLTVL.

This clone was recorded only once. The CDR3 here is CASSVQTGLNTEAFF. DNA for the CDR3: TGTGCCAGCAGCGTACAAACAGGGCTAAACACTGAAGCTTTCTTT. The chain couples TRBV5-4 to TRBJ1-1; D is possibly TRBD1 (6 bases). The CDR3 runs 15 residues. Trimming took 4 bases from V and 2 from J, leaving 15 bases between them. CDR1 and CDR2 (germline): SGHNT, YYREEE (reference sequence).